The subject of this entry is one TCR beta chain. This entry is derived from a study of T cells of healthy individuals. The CDR3 is 14 residues long. Trimming removed 1 base at V and 0 bases at J, with 4 bases between. Germline V gene lookup returns CDR1 SGHAT and CDR2 FQNNGV. Via MiXCR, TCRdb re-called the 5' RACE reads, giving one row per CDR3 protein. The sample records around 63,000 distinct CDR3 sequences, 16% being singletons. The sequence came from a human donor in good health. This rearrangement joins TRBV11-2 to TRBJ1-3; D unclear. The CDR3 DNA reads TGTGCCAGCAGCTTAGGACCCTCTGGAAACACCATATATTTT. This translates into CASSLGPSGNTIYF.